Listed here are 2 T cell receptor beta chains from one sample, sequenced in a study of CD8 T cells in ankylosing spondylitis. MiXCR, run by TCRdb on the 5' RACE reads, gives a single entry per CDR3 protein. Among over 200,000 distinct CDR3 sequences listed, 8% to 11% were seen once. The sample taken for sequencing was blood, either unsorted or a sorted T cell fraction (not recorded which). Receptor source: a male donor with ankylosing spondylitis or in good health (not recorded which).

This clonotype has a count of ten or more. The CDR3 sequence is CSARVPGQALQPQHF. CDR3 nucleotide sequence: TGCAGTGCTAGAGTGCCGGGACAGGCCCTTCAGCCCCAGCATTTT. The genes are TRBV20-1 and TRBJ1-5; 8 bases are shared with TRBD1. V shed 1 base, J shed 6 bases, and the junction held 8 bases outside the gene matches. The CDR3 is 15 amino acids. Per the germline V gene, CDR1 is DFQATT and CDR2 is SNEGSKA (reference sequence).

This clonotype was counted between two and nine times. The J gene is TRBJ1-4, the V gene TRBV28, with TRBD1 as a possible D gene (6 bases). V was cut by 4 bases and J by 0 bases, with 12 bases left in between. Germline CDR1 reads MDHEN; CDR2 reads SYDVKM. CDR3 size: 16 residues. CDR3 residues: CASSSPGAPTNEKLFF. As DNA, the CDR3 is TGTGCCAGCAGTTCCCCGGGGGCACCAACTAATGAAAAACTGTTTTTT.